This T cell receptor (beta chain) was identified in a study of beta chain features in type 1 diabetes. Notes on the study in general: cDNA sequencing could over-represent cells with high TCR expression.

Post-sort purity exceeded 95% for all sorted populations. This CDR3 spans 13 amino acids. In germline, CDR1 is SGHTA, CDR2 FQGNSA. The junction had 4 bases not matched to a gene; V was cut back by 5 bases and J by 6 bases. As regards this clone: No antigen is known for it.

Of the isolated RNA, all was reverse transcribed, and so the sequenced material was expressed TCRB transcripts. Profiling relied on immunoSEQ multiplex PCR, and the TCRdb table lists in-frame clones only, not all of them. The repertoire holds about 360,000 clones, with about 12% as singletons. The TCR was taken from a man aged 18 to 30 in good health. V and J are TRBV7-2 and TRBJ2-4; the match to TRBD1 covers 7 bases. Sequencing was carried out using naive CD4+ T cells from blood. The CDR3 sequence: CASSDRVGNIQYF. CDR3 bases: TGTGCCAGCAGCGACAGGGTCGGAAACATTCAGTACTTC.